This T cell receptor beta chain was found in a study of blood T cells in healthy people across ages. Study-wide results and caveats: Both higher diversity and more naive CD4+ cells marked long-lived donors when set against aged donors.

Then a second PCR, running roughly 7 to 12 cycles, was carried out with a sample-barcoded 5' primer and a J-beta primer mix. MiXCR, run by TCRdb on the 5' RACE reads, gives a single entry per CDR3 protein. The sample yields about 380,000 distinct CDR3 sequences, about 52% seen once. Points on this clonotype: Its matching antigen is unknown.

This TCR came from a man in his 60s in good health. The sample comprised blood.

As DNA, the CDR3 is TGCAGTGCTAGCACGGGCTCCTACAATGAGCAGTTCTTC. It yields the protein CSASTGSYNEQFF. The rearrangement joins TRBV20-1 to TRBJ2-1; D call uncertain. V was pared by 3 bases and J by 0 bases, with 6 bases between. The CDR3 runs 13 residues. CDR1 is DFQATT and CDR2 is SNEGSKA in the germline V gene (reference sequence).